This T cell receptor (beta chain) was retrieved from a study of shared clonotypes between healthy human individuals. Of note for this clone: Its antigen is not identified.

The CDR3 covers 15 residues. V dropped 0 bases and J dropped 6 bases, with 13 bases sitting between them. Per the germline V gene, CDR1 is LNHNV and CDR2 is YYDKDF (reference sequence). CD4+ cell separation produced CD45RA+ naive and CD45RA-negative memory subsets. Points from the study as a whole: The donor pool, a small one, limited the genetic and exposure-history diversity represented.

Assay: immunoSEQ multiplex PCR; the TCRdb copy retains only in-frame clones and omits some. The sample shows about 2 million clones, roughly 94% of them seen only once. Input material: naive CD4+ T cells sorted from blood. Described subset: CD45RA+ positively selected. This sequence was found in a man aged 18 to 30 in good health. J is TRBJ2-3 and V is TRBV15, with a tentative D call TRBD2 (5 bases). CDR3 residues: CATSRDIGGLDTQYF. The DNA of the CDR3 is TGTGCCACCAGCAGAGATATCGGAGGTTTGGATACGCAGTATTTT.